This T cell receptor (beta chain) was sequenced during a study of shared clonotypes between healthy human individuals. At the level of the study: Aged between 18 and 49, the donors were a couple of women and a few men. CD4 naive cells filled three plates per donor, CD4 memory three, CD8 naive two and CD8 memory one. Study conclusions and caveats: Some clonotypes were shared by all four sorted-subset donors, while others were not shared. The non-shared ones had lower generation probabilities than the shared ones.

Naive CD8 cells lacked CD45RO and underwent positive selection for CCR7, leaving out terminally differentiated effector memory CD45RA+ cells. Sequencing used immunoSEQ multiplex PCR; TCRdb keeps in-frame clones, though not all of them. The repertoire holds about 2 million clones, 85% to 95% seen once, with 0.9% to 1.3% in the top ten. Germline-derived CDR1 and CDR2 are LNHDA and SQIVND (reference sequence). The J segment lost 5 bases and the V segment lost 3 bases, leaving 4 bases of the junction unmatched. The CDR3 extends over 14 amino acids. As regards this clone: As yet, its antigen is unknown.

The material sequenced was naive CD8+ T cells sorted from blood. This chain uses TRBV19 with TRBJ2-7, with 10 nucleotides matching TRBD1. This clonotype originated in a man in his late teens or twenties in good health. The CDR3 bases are TGTGCCAGTAGTATCCGGACAGGGGGGGACGAGCAGTACTTC. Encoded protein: CASSIRTGGDEQYF.